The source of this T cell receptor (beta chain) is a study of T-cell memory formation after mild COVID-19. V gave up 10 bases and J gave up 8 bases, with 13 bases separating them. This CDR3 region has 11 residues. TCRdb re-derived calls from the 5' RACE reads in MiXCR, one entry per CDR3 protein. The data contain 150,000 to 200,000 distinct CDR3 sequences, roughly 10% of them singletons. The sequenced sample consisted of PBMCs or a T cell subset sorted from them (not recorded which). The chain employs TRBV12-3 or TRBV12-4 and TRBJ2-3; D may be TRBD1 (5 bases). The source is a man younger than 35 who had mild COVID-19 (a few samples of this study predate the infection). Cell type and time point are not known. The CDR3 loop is CATGPGFTQYF. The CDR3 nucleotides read TGTGCCACCGGGCCAGGGTTTACGCAGTATTTT.